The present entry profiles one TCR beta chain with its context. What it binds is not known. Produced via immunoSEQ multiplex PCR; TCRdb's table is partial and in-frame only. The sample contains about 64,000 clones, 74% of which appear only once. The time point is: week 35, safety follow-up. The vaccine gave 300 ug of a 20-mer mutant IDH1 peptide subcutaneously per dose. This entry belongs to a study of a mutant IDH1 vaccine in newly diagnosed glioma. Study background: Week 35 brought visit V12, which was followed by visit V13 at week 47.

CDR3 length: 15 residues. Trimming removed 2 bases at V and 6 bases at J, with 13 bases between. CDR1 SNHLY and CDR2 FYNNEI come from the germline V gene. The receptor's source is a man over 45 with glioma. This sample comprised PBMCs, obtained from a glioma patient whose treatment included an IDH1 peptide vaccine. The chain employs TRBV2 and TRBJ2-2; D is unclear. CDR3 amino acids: CASSESPAWAGELFF. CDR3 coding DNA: TGTGCCAGCAGTGAAAGCCCTGCATGGGCCGGGGAGCTGTTTTTT.